This T cell receptor beta chain is drawn from a study of spatial heterogeneity in lung cancer. Study-wide findings and caveats: Counts of expanded alpha and beta TCRs within tumors tracked the tumor nonsynonymous mutation count.

Germline V gene data show CDR1 as MDHEN and CDR2 as SYDVKM. CDR3 length: 14 residues. The ends were cut back, 4 bases at V and 5 bases at J, with 14 bases in the middle. TCRdb re-analysed the 5' RACE reads in MiXCR, keeping a single row per CDR3 protein. The sample consists of about 9,800 distinct CDR3 sequences, approximately 58% of them appearing once. Described time point: sample taken at primary tumor resection. This clonotype was counted only a few times. Its target is unknown. This beta chain is an off-target read within a library intended for alpha chains, so its frequency means little. Sequenced here: lung tumor tissue, sampled at surgery. This clonotype was sampled from a female donor with early-stage non-small cell lung cancer. The V gene is TRBV28, the J gene TRBJ2-5, with D possibly TRBD1 on 6 matching bases. This CDR3 reads CASSYRDIQETQYF. The DNA of the CDR3 is TGTGCCAGCAGTTACCGGGACATCCAGGAGACCCAGTACTTC. The whole variable domain, remainder taken from reference TRBV28 and TRBJ2-5, is DVKVTQSSRYLVKRTGEKVFLECVQDMDHENMFWYRQDPGLGLRLIYFSYDVKMKEKGDIPEGYSVSREKKERFSLILESASTNQTSMYLCASSYRDIQETQYFGPGTRLLVL.